This T cell receptor beta chain emerged from a study of spatial heterogeneity in lung cancer. In the study overall: Available follow-up PBMC samples were sequenced, at a median of about 2 years post-resection.

This sample's time point: blood at routine non-recurrence follow-up after resection. CDR3 size: 16 residues. Per germline, CDR1 SGHTA and CDR2 FQGNSA. V lost 5 bases to trimming and J lost 5 bases; unmatched junction nucleotides: 6. All TCR cDNA molecules were individually tagged with a unique molecular identifier. Using its own MiXCR run on the 5' RACE reads, TCRdb lists one record per CDR3 protein. The table shows 17,000 or so distinct CDR3 sequences, with less than 12% occurring only once. This clonotype occurred many times. The V and J genes are TRBV7-2 and TRBJ2-1; 13 nucleotides match TRBD2. This specimen consisted of PBMCs, obtained at follow-up. The source of this sequence is a female donor with early-stage non-small cell lung cancer. CDR3 bases: TGTGCCAGCAGCCGTAATGGACTAGCGGGGGACAATGAGCAGTTCTTC. Translating it yields CASSRNGLAGDNEQFF.